This TCR beta chain stems from a study of identical twins. TCRdb used MiXCR to reprocess the 5' RACE reads, holding one entry per CDR3 protein. The sample consists of around 370,000 distinct CDR3 sequences, 9% to 10% of them appearing once. General study points: Twins' excess sharing was less marked for out-of-frame beta sequences.

Turning to this clonotype: Antigen: not known.

The sequenced sample consisted of naive T cells sorted from blood. The clonotype comes from a woman in her forties or fifties in good health.

The CDR3 is CASSVNPTRVGELFF. CDR3 nucleotides: TGCGCCAGCAGCGTCAACCCTACTAGGGTCGGGGAGCTGTTTTTT. The chain has TRBV5-1 and TRBJ2-2, with D possibly matching TRBD2 (5 bases). The CDR3 runs 15 residues. Germline CDR1 and CDR2: SGHRS and YFSETQ. V was cut by 4 bases and J by 7 bases, with 17 bases left in between.